The 2 T cell receptor beta chains below all came from one sample that was sequenced in a study of blood T cell repertoires in COVID-19. Assay used: immunoSEQ multiplex PCR; TCRdb lists only in-frame clones, some missing. The sample includes about 200,000 clones, roughly 83% of them seen just once. Specimen: peripheral blood. Every receptor here comes from a woman aged 40 to 49 with COVID-19, enrolled during active disease.

The chain is built from TRBV5-8 and TRBJ1-5; D possibly corresponds to TRBD1 (5 bases). Germline CDR1 reads SGHTS; CDR2 reads YDEGEE. Trimming removed 1 base at V and 2 bases at J, with 13 bases between. There are 16 residues in the CDR3. DNA of the CDR3: TGTGCCAGCAGCTTGACAGCGGGAGGGGGCAATCAGCCCCAGCATTTT. It specifies CASSLTAGGGNQPQHF.

The CDR3 protein is CASMRTREGSPLHF. The CDR3 coding sequence is TGTGCCAGCATGAGAACGAGGGAGGGTTCACCCCTCCACTTT. This chain connects TRBV27 to TRBJ1-6, with D uncertain. Germline CDR1 is MNHEY and CDR2 is SMNVEV (reference sequence). This CDR3 has 14 amino acids. V lost 7 bases and J 9 bases, leaving 16 bases between the germline ends.